The 23 T cell receptor beta chains presented below share a single source sample, sequenced in a study of beta chain features in type 1 diabetes. Every isolated RNA sample was fully reverse transcribed, so sequencing captured expressed TCRB transcripts. Only in-frame clones appear in the TCRdb table, and some are missing; sequencing was by immunoSEQ multiplex PCR. The repertoire holds 250,000 to 350,000 clones, with around 15% as singletons. Specimen: central memory CD4+ T cells from blood. The receptors were gathered from a man aged 25-45 years in good health.

The chain uses TRBV29-1 and TRBJ1-4; 7 bases match TRBD1. V was clipped by 3 bases and J by 5 bases; unmatched bases: 9. This CDR3 is built from 15 residues. Germline V CDR1 and CDR2: SQVTM, ANQGSEA. The CDR3 is CSVDASGQANEKLFF. As DNA, the CDR3 is TGCAGCGTTGATGCTTCTGGACAGGCCAATGAAAAACTGTTTTTT.

The gene calls are TRBV7-2 and TRBJ2-1; D gene ambiguous. The CDR3 sequence is 15 residues long. Trimming took 0 bases from V and 4 from J, leaving 10 bases between them. Per the germline V gene, CDR1 is SGHTA and CDR2 is FQGNSA. Here the CDR3 DNA reads TGTGCCAGCAGCTTAGCCCACGGTGGGTACAATGAGCAGTTCTTC. It yields the protein CASSLAHGGYNEQFF.

About this clone itself: An end of the junction differs from the germline gene, which may be a read error. V is TRBV6-1 and J is TRBJ1-1; 7 nucleotides agree with TRBD1. The CDR3 has 16 residues. Germline V CDR1 and CDR2: MNHNS, SASEGT. The CDR3 nucleotides read TGTGCCATCAGTGAGTTGAAAGGGGGCGTGTGGGCTGAAGCTTTCTTT. This encodes CAISELKGGVWAEAFF.

V is TRBV4-3 and J is TRBJ1-1; D is undetermined. The V end lost 5 bases, the J end lost 5 bases, and 12 bases lay between the germline ends. The CDR3 extends over 13 amino acids. CDR1 is LGHNA, CDR2 YSLEER, per germline. The CDR3 loop is CASSFNLGTEAFF. The CDR3 DNA reads as TGCGCCAGCAGCTTCAACTTGGGGACTGAAGCTTTCTTT.

This clone showed up many times. The chain has TRBV21-1 and TRBJ2-7. TRBV21-1 is classified as a pseudogene. The CDR3 is 11 amino acids. CDR3 DNA sequence: TGTGCCAGCAGCACAAAAGGCCCCCAGTACTTC. The encoded protein is CASSTKGPQYF.

This clone has more than one count but fewer than ten. The chain couples TRBV15 to TRBJ1-5; D ambiguous. V dropped 4 bases and J dropped 9 bases, with 13 bases sitting between them. The CDR3 has 13 amino acids. Germline-derived CDR1 and CDR2 are LNHNV and YYDKDF (reference sequence). The DNA of the CDR3 is TGTGCCACCAGCAAATCACCGGGAGGGCCCCAGCATTTT. Translation: CATSKSPGGPQHF.

This clone has at least ten counts. The chain employs TRBV29-1 and TRBJ2-5, with D perhaps TRBD1 (6 bases). Germline V lookup: CDR1 SQVTM, CDR2 ANQGSEA. The CDR3 sequence is 13 residues long. The germline V and J ends were trimmed by 4 bases and 0 bases, with 9 bases remaining between them. CDR3 nucleotide sequence: TGCAGCGTTGCGACAGGCTACCAAGAGACCCAGTACTTC. It is translated as CSVATGYQETQYF.

V gene TRBV6-5 combines with J gene TRBJ2-7; perhaps D is TRBD1 or TRBD2 (6 bases each). The CDR3 covers 14 residues. V was shortened by 6 bases and J by 1 base, with 13 bases between the two germline ends. From germline, CDR1 is MNHEY and CDR2 SVGAGI. The CDR3 loop is CASRRGTVSYEQYF. The CDR3 DNA is TGTGCCAGCAGGAGGGGGACTGTTTCCTACGAGCAGTACTTC.

This clone was recorded a few times. This rearrangement joins TRBV28 to TRBJ1-2; D possibly corresponds to TRBD1 (5 bases). The CDR3 runs to 15 residues. With 3 bases removed from V and 0 bases from J, the gap between germline ends came to 11 bases. Germline values: CDR1 MDHEN, CDR2 SYDVKM. CDR3 sequence: CASSLIGGANYGYTF. CDR3 nucleotide sequence: TGTGCCAGCAGTTTGATCGGGGGGGCTAACTATGGCTACACCTTC.

V and J are TRBV28 and TRBJ1-2; D remains unclear. The germline V and J ends were trimmed by 0 bases and 2 bases, with 7 bases remaining between them. This CDR3 has 14 amino acids. Germline values: CDR1 MDHEN, CDR2 SYDVKM. CDR3: CASSLWGRNYGYTF. The CDR3 coding sequence is TGTGCCAGCAGTTTATGGGGCAGAAACTATGGCTACACCTTC.

This clone was seen more than once but under ten times. The V call is TRBV29-1, the J call TRBJ1-5; tentatively, D is TRBD1 (5 bases). V was cut by 3 bases and J by 0 bases, with 6 bases left in between. The CDR3 has 13 amino acids. Looked up from germline, CDR1 is SQVTM and CDR2 is ANQGSEA. This chain's CDR3 is CSVEGDSNQPQHF. CDR3 bases: TGCAGCGTTGAGGGGGATAGCAATCAGCCCCAGCATTTT. The complete variable domain, with remaining parts taken from reference TRBV29-1 and TRBJ1-5, reads SAVISQKPSRDICQRGTSLTIQCQVDSQVTMMFWYRQQPGQSLTLIATANQGSEATYESGFVIDKFPISRPNLTFSTLTVSNMSPEDSSIYLCSVEGDSNQPQHFGDGTRLSIL.

The chain has TRBV4-3 and TRBJ1-4; possible D gene TRBD1, 5 bases. There are 15 residues in the CDR3. Deletions cut 4 bases from V and 8 bases from J, with 17 bases between. Germline V gene data show CDR1 as LGHNA and CDR2 as YSLEER. CDR3 loop: CASSREGELREKLFF. CDR3 bases: TGCGCCAGCAGCCGAGAAGGGGAGCTACGGGAAAAACTGTTTTTT.

To note about this clone: Germline and junction disagree at one end, which may indicate a read error. The CDR3 DNA reads TGTGCCAGCAGTTACGGAAATAGCAATCATCCCCAGCATTTT. Translating gives CASSYGNSNHPQHF. The rearrangement links TRBV6-6 to TRBJ1-5, with D unclear. The germline V gene encodes CDR1 MNHNY and CDR2 SVGAGI (reference sequence). CDR3 length: 14 residues.

In this sample, this clone turned up many times. The chain carries TRBV4-3 and TRBJ1-1; D unresolved. CDR3 length: 15 residues. V was cut by 0 bases and J by 0 bases, with 8 bases left in between. In germline, CDR1 is LGHNA, CDR2 YSLEER. The CDR3 sequence: CASSQERGVNTEAFF. DNA for the CDR3: TGCGCCAGCAGCCAAGAGCGGGGAGTGAACACTGAAGCTTTCTTT.

The chain couples TRBV25-1 to TRBJ1-2; 10 bases are shared with TRBD1. V lost 0 bases, J lost 7 bases, and 8 bases stayed unmatched. The CDR3 is made up of 16 amino acids. Germline loops: CDR1 MGHDK, CDR2 SYGVNS. This CDR3 reads CASSEYFDRGLGGYTF. The CDR3 region has the DNA TGTGCCAGCAGTGAATATTTTGACAGGGGGCTTGGTGGCTACACCTTC.

This clone has a handful of counts. The rearrangement links TRBV29-1 to TRBJ1-1; TRBD1 is a possible D gene (5 bases). Deletions cut 6 bases from V and 4 bases from J, with 15 bases between. The germline V gene has CDR1 SQVTM and CDR2 ANQGSEA. CDR3 length equals 13 residues. This CDR3 reads CSVARGFGTEAFF. CDR3 DNA: TGCAGCGTCGCGAGGGGTTTCGGCACTGAAGCTTTCTTT.

Only one count was recorded for this clone. The chain has TRBV4-2 and TRBJ1-5; D remains unclear. V shed 5 bases and J shed 4 bases, with 9 bases lying between them. CDR1 LGHNA and CDR2 YNFKEQ come from the germline V gene. This CDR3 is 13 amino acids long. This CDR3 is CASSLGRNQPQHF. The CDR3 DNA reads TGTGCCAGCAGCTTAGGGAGGAATCAGCCCCAGCATTTT.

This clone turned up a few times. The CDR3 does not end in the conserved phenylalanine or tryptophan, so this is likely a read error. The limits of the CDR3 on the DNA are not certain, so only TCRdb's listed CDR3 is given. CDR3 amino acids: CASNDVPVRI. V and J are TRBV6-5 and TRBJ1-4. Counting both end residues, the CDR3 totals 10 amino acids. Germline V gene sequence: CDR1 MNHEY, CDR2 SVGAGI.

The chain couples TRBV12-5 to TRBJ1-2; TRBD1 is a possible D gene (5 bases). V dropped 2 bases and J dropped 5 bases, with 15 bases sitting between them. The germline gives CDR1 LGHNT, CDR2 FRNRAP. This CDR3 is 15 amino acids long. CDR3 bases: TGTGCTAGTGGTTTGCCCCAGGGAGGGGAGTATGGCTACACCTTC. This translates into CASGLPQGGEYGYTF. The whole variable domain, remainder taken from reference TRBV12-5 and TRBJ1-2, is DARVTQTPRHKVTEMGQEVTMRCQPILGHNTVFWYRQTMMQGLELLAYFRNRAPLDDSGMPKDRFSAEMPDATLATLKIQPSEPRDSAVYFCASGLPQGGEYGYTFGSGTRLTVV.

This clone appeared a few times. The J gene is TRBJ1-1, the V gene TRBV7-2; no firm D call. The CDR3 runs 14 residues. Germline loops: CDR1 SGHTA, CDR2 FQGNSA. Trimming cost V 1 base and J 0 bases, with 6 bases left between them. As DNA, the CDR3 is TGTGCCAGCAGCTTAGGGTATATGAACACTGAAGCTTTCTTT. Translated, it gives CASSLGYMNTEAFF.

This clone was seen a few times. The rearrangement uses TRBV9 and TRBJ2-3, with TRBD2 matching over 8 bases. CDR3 length: 16 residues. Trimming took 2 bases from V and 2 from J; bases not matched to a gene: 7. From germline, CDR1 is SGDLS and CDR2 YYNGEE. CDR3 coding DNA: TGTGCCAGCAGCGTTTCGGTAGCGGGGACCACAGATACGCAGTATTTT. Translated, it gives CASSVSVAGTTDTQYF. The variable domain in full, completed from reference TRBV9 and TRBJ2-3, reads DSGVTQTPKHLITATGQRVTLRCSPRSGDLSVYWYQQSLDQGLQFLIQYYNGEERAKGNILERFSAQQFPDLHSELNLSSLELGDSALYFCASSVSVAGTTDTQYFGPGTRLTVL.

This clone showed up many times. This chain joins TRBV5-5 and TRBJ2-3; possibly TRBD2 for D (5 bases). Germline loops: CDR1 SGHKS, CDR2 YYEKEE (reference sequence). CDR3 length: 15 residues. The V end lost 0 bases, the J end lost 0 bases, and 8 bases lay between the germline ends. CDR3 nucleotide sequence: TGTGCCAGCAGCTTGGTACTAGGGAGCACAGATACGCAGTATTTT. Translation gives CASSLVLGSTDTQYF.

The chain recombines TRBV27 with TRBJ2-3; D unclear. The V end was cut by 5 bases, the J end by 10 bases, with 13 bases between. The germline CDR1 and CDR2 sequences are MNHEY and SMNVEV (reference sequence). CDR3 length equals 12 residues. CDR3 bases: TGTGCCAGCAGTGAATCGGCGAAACCGCAGTATTTT. Protein sequence: CASSESAKPQYF.